The entry below gives a single T cell receptor beta chain sequence along with its context. The record originates from a study of shared clonotypes between healthy human individuals. TCRdb's table, derived via immunoSEQ multiplex PCR, lists solely in-frame clones and lacks some. The profile covers 500,000 to 650,000 clones, with roughly four fifths appearing a single time and around 12% taken by the ten largest. Germline CDR1 and CDR2: MDHEN and SYDVKM. V shed 3 bases, J shed 0 bases, and the junction held 14 bases outside the gene matches. This CDR3 has 18 residues. The chain joins TRBV28 to TRBJ2-7; the match to TRBD2 covers 7 bases. The sequence was collected from a woman aged 40 to 49 in good health. Some clones in this sample may be carry-over from other donors' samples. Sequencing was done on a sample of PBMCs. For the CDR3, the DNA is TGTGCCAGCAGTTTCCGTTTGGGGCTAGCGGAAAGCTCCTACGAGCAGTACTTC. It yields the protein CASSFRLGLAESSYEQYF. Variable domain in full (rest from reference TRBV28 and TRBJ2-7): DVKVTQSSRYLVKRTGEKVFLECVQDMDHENMFWYRQDPGLGLRLIYFSYDVKMKEKGDIPEGYSVSREKKERFSLILESASTNQTSMYLCASSFRLGLAESSYEQYFGPGTRLTVT.